This note documents a single T cell receptor beta chain sequence. The sample originates from a study of T cell changes during pregnancy in multiple sclerosis. The length of the CDR3 is 14 residues. V lost 3 bases, J lost 7 bases, and 13 bases lay in between. Germline CDR1 is SGDLS and CDR2 is YYNGEE. Clones were read by immunoSEQ multiplex PCR, and TCRdb kept only the in-frame ones, dropping some. The sample includes roughly 90,000 clones, about 93% of them seen just once. This chain links TRBV9 with TRBJ1-4; no reliable D call. The clonotype originates from a female donor with multiple sclerosis, enrolled in a pregnancy study. Sequenced here: peripheral blood, sampled in the first trimester of pregnancy. CDR3 amino acids: CASSAHGGGEKLFF. The CDR3, as DNA: TGTGCCAGCAGCGCCCACGGAGGTGGTGAAAAACTGTTTTTT.